The clone carrying this T cell receptor beta chain was seen only a few times. Its antigen is as yet unknown. This sample is drawn from a study of CD8 T cells in ankylosing spondylitis. Findings and limits, study-wide: Clones linked to disease were reported to show significant enrichment in matched ankylosing spondylitis synovial fluid. Blood from ankylosing spondylitis patients appeared to carry a characteristic roughly 8-variant TCR beta motif. Disease-linked clones had a CD8+ phenotype and relatively low frequency in peripheral blood.

Trimming took off 6 bases at V and 2 bases at J, with 9 bases between the two ends. Germline CDR1 reads MDHEN; CDR2 reads SYDVKM. The CDR3 has 13 amino acids. TCRdb re-called the 5' RACE reads through MiXCR, storing one row per CDR3 protein. Among about 160,000 distinct CDR3 sequences, around 18% were seen once, and the ten largest hold over 7%. The clonotype was recovered from a male donor with ankylosing spondylitis or in good health (not recorded which). V and J are TRBV28 and TRBJ2-3; D unresolved. Sequenced input: blood, either unsorted or a sorted T cell fraction (not recorded which). CDR3 sequence reads: CASSIRVTDTQYF. DNA for the CDR3: TGTGCCAGCAGCATAAGGGTCACAGATACGCAGTATTTT.